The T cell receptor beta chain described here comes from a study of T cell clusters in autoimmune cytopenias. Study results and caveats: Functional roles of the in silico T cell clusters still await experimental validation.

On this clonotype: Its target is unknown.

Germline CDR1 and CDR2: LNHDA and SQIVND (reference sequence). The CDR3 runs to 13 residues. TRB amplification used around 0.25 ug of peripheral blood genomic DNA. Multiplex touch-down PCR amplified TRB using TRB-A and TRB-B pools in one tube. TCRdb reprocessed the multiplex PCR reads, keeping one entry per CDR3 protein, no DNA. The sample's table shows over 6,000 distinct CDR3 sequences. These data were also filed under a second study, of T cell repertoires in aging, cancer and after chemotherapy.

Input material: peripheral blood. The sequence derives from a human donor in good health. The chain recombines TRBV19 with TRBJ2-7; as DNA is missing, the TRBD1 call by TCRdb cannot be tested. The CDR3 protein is CASSLGQGEEQYF.